This TCR beta chain was captured by sequencing in a study of spatial heterogeneity in lung cancer. The germline CDR1 and CDR2 sequences are LGHNA and YNFKEQ. CDR3 size: 14 residues. V was cut by 6 bases and J by 1 base, with 12 bases left in between. On each TCR cDNA molecule, a unique molecular identifier was present. TCRdb redid the calling of the 5' RACE reads with MiXCR, one entry per CDR3 protein. The profile shows more than 8,000 distinct CDR3 sequences, over 7.5% of them singletons. Sample time point: sample taken at primary tumor resection. Whole RNA, which was extracted from tumor, nontumor lung tissue or frozen PBMC, was sequenced without any cell sorting.

The sample in question was PBMCs, obtained at surgery. The genes are TRBV4-2 and TRBJ1-1; D is possibly TRBD1 (5 bases). This sequence was found in a female donor with early-stage non-small cell lung cancer. The CDR3 loop is CASSSDSRNTEAFF. In DNA, the CDR3 is TGTGCCAGCAGTTCCGACAGCCGGAACACTGAAGCTTTCTTT.